These 27 T cell receptor beta chains came from one sample sequenced in a study of type 1 regulatory T cells. Their antigens remain unidentified. Via MiXCR, TCRdb re-called the reads, giving one row per CDR3 protein. The sample has 35,000 to 50,000 distinct CDR3 sequences; 12% are singletons. The source material was cultured non-Tr1 T cells, either the whole culture or a sorted T cell fraction (not recorded which). Receptor source: a human donor in good health.

The V call is TRBV20-1, the J call TRBJ2-1; D is possibly TRBD2 (6 bases). V gave up 6 bases and J gave up 5 bases, with 23 bases separating them. CDR3 length: 16 residues. The V gene's germline CDR1 is DFQATT and CDR2 SNEGSKA (reference sequence). The CDR3 DNA reads TGCAGTGCCTGTGGATGGGGGAGGCGGCAAAACAATGAGCAGTTCTTC. It codes for CSACGWGRRQNNEQFF.

The V and J genes are TRBV20-1 and TRBJ1-1; tentative D call: TRBD1 (6 bases). The V and J ends lost 5 bases and 1 base respectively, with 17 bases between them. Germline CDR1 and CDR2: DFQATT and SNEGSKA (reference sequence). This CDR3 is built from 15 residues. This CDR3 reads CSASQGRFGNTEAFF. The DNA for the CDR3 is TGCAGTGCTTCACAGGGTAGATTTGGGAACACTGAAGCTTTCTTT.

This clonotype was detected ten times or more. This chain links TRBV20-1 with TRBJ1-6; 9 bases match TRBD1. V lost 5 bases to trimming and J lost 11 bases; unmatched junction nucleotides: 10. The CDR3 extends over 14 amino acids. Germline V lookup: CDR1 DFQATT, CDR2 SNEGSKA (reference sequence). CDR3: CSASSRDRVAPLHF. In DNA, the CDR3 is TGCAGTGCTTCCTCCCGGGACAGGGTGGCACCCCTCCACTTT.

This rearrangement joins TRBV5-1 to TRBJ2-5; D is possibly TRBD2 (5 bases). Germline CDR1 reads SGHRS; CDR2 reads YFSETQ. The CDR3 is 15 residues long. V was clipped by 0 bases and J by 1 base, with 10 bases between them. Here the CDR3 reads CASSLGSATQETQYF. CDR3 in DNA: TGCGCCAGCAGCTTGGGTAGCGCGACCCAAGAGACCCAGTACTTC.

In this sample, this clonotype turned up a few times. The chain links TRBV19 to TRBJ2-2; TRBD1 is a possible D gene (6 bases). The V gene lost 8 bases and the J gene lost 4 bases, with 11 bases spanning the gap. The CDR3 contains 13 residues. CDR1 LNHDA and CDR2 SQIVND come from the germline V gene (reference sequence). The CDR3 region is CASRGQSTGELFF. For the CDR3, the DNA is TGTGCCAGTCGGGGACAATCCACCGGGGAGCTGTTTTTT.

This clonotype was observed many times. V gene TRBV28 combines with J gene TRBJ2-4; D is unresolved. The CDR3 runs to 13 residues. Germline CDR1 and CDR2: MDHEN and SYDVKM. V was trimmed by 8 bases and J by 0 bases, leaving 8 bases between them. The CDR3 DNA sequence: TGTGCCAGCGAAGAGGCAGCCAAAAACATTCAGTACTTC. Its protein product is CASEEAAKNIQYF.

At least ten counts were recorded for this clonotype. The V call is TRBV20-1, the J call TRBJ1-5; D might be TRBD1 (6 bases). In germline, CDR1 is DFQATT, CDR2 SNEGSKA (reference sequence). The CDR3 is 15 amino acids. V lost 0 bases to trimming and J lost 3 bases, with 12 bases between them. CDR3: CSARDSAGANQPQHF. The CDR3 nucleotides are TGCAGTGCTAGAGATTCGGCAGGGGCCAATCAGCCCCAGCATTTT.

This clonotype is termed medium-sized. The chain combines TRBV20-1 with TRBJ1-2; possibly TRBD1 for D (5 bases). The CDR3 runs to 14 residues. Germline values: CDR1 DFQATT, CDR2 SNEGSKA (reference sequence). V shed 7 bases and J shed 4 bases, with 19 bases lying between them. The CDR3 DNA follows: TGCAGTGTCCAAAACCGGGGACCACGCTATGGCTACACCTTC. This translates into CSVQNRGPRYGYTF.

This clonotype was seen at least ten times. This chain connects TRBV5-1 to TRBJ2-1; 14 bases map to TRBD2. This CDR3 contains 20 residues. V was pared by 3 bases and J by 10 bases, with 21 bases of the junction left unmatched. Germline V gene lookup returns CDR1 SGHRS and CDR2 YFSETQ. This CDR3 reads CASSSTTSGRARSAWVEQFF. CDR3 nucleotides: TGCGCCAGCAGCTCCACGACTAGCGGGAGGGCCCGTTCTGCTTGGGTCGAGCAGTTCTTC. The full variable domain, rest sourced from reference TRBV5-1 and TRBJ2-1, is KAGVTQTPRYLIKTRGQQVTLSCSPISGHRSVSWYQQTPGQGLQFLFEYFSETQRNKGNFPGRFSGRQFSNSRSEMNVSTLELGDSALYLCASSSTTSGRARSAWVEQFFGPGTRLTVL.

This clonotype was recorded at least ten times. V usage is TRBV12-3 or TRBV12-4 and J usage is TRBJ2-2; 11 positions match TRBD2. CDR3 length equals 16 residues. V dropped 5 bases and J dropped 5; count of bases not matched to a gene: 7. Here the CDR3 reads CASSGLAGRWTGELFF. The DNA for the CDR3 is TGTGCCAGCAGTGGACTAGCGGGTCGATGGACCGGGGAGCTGTTTTTT.

The chain carries TRBV20-1 and TRBJ2-7, with TRBD2 matching over 9 bases. There are 15 residues in the CDR3. Germline lookup yields CDR1 DFQATT and CDR2 SNEGSKA (reference sequence). J gave up 3 bases and V 0 bases, and 6 bases lay outside the gene matches. CDR3 in amino acids: CSARDGGRAHYEQYF. The CDR3 DNA sequence: TGCAGTGCTAGAGATGGCGGGAGGGCCCACTACGAGCAGTACTTC.

This clonotype occurred many times. V usage is TRBV20-1 and J usage is TRBJ1-6, with 10 bases matching TRBD1. From germline, CDR1 is DFQATT and CDR2 SNEGSKA (reference sequence). The CDR3 consists of 16 residues. Trimming at V came to 5 bases and at J to 8 bases, leaving 12 bases not matched to a gene. The CDR3 sequence: CSARQLTGTGDSPLHF. DNA of the CDR3: TGCAGTGCTCGCCAACTCACCGGGACAGGGGATTCACCCCTCCACTTT.

Many counts were recorded for this clonotype. The gene calls are TRBV20-1 and TRBJ2-3; no clear D gene. The CDR3 covers 11 residues. Trimming pared 5 bases from V and 5 bases from J, leaving 8 bases between. The germline CDR1 and CDR2 sequences are DFQATT and SNEGSKA (reference sequence). This chain's CDR3 is CSADQGDTQYF. The CDR3 DNA reads as TGCAGTGCTGACCAAGGAGATACGCAGTATTTT.

This clonotype was seen a single time. A read error may be the cause here, since a much bigger clone is one base away. The rearrangement links TRBV29-1 to TRBJ2-7, with no clear D. CDR3 length: 11 amino acids. Germline loops: CDR1 SQVTM, CDR2 ANQGSEA. Trimming stripped 6 bases from V and 5 bases from J, with 11 bases between. The CDR3 nucleotides are TGCAGCGTGATAAGTTCCCACGAGCAGTACTTC. It translates to CSVISSHEQYF.

This clonotype was seen a handful of times. CDR3 in amino acids: CASSHGQRHDEQFF. CDR3 bases: TGCGCCAGCAGCCACGGGCAGAGACACGATGAGCAGTTCTTC. The chain links TRBV5-1 to TRBJ2-1; D gene unclear. Germline V gene lookup returns CDR1 SGHRS and CDR2 YFSETQ. Trimming took off 4 bases at V and 8 bases at J, with 16 bases between the two ends. This CDR3 contains 14 residues.

This clonotype was counted ten times or more. The chain employs TRBV6-2 or TRBV6-3 and TRBJ2-3, with TRBD2 as a possible D gene (6 bases). The germline CDR1 and CDR2 sequences are MNHEY and SVGEGT. The CDR3 length is 15 residues. V lost 5 bases and J lost 2, with 14 bases in between. The CDR3 sequence is CASSRSGDNTDTQYF. The DNA for the CDR3 is TGTGCCAGCAGTCGTAGCGGAGATAACACAGATACGCAGTATTTT.

This chain joins TRBV12-3 or TRBV12-4 and TRBJ2-2; D gene uncertain. This CDR3 contains 12 residues. V was shortened by 3 bases and J by 7 bases, with 6 bases between the two germline ends. The CDR3 coding sequence is TGTGCCAGCAGTTTGCCAAGCGGGGAGCTGTTTTTT. Its protein is CASSLPSGELFF.

As concerns this clonotype: This may stem from a read error, because a much larger clone lies one nucleotide away. V and J are TRBV3-1 and TRBJ2-2; D unresolved. Germline CDR1 reads LGHDT; CDR2 reads YNNKEL (reference sequence). This CDR3 has 12 amino acids. As DNA, the CDR3 is TGTGTCAGCAGCCTGCTCTCAGGGGAGCTGTTTTTT. Its protein product is CVSSLLSGELFF.

This clonotype was recorded many times. This chain joins TRBV4-2 and TRBJ2-4; TRBD2 aligns across 8 bases. The V segment lost 0 bases and the J segment 3 bases; nucleotides outside the gene matches: 7. Per germline, CDR1 LGHNA and CDR2 YNFKEQ. The CDR3 totals 17 residues. CDR3 sequence reads: CASSQELEAGVKNIQYF. The CDR3 coding sequence is TGTGCCAGCAGCCAAGAACTCGAAGCGGGAGTCAAAAACATTCAGTACTTC.

This chain joins TRBV7-2 and TRBJ2-1; 8 bases align to TRBD1. The CDR3 runs 15 residues. The germline V gene encodes CDR1 SGHTA and CDR2 FQGNSA. The ends lost 3 bases at V and 3 bases at J; junction bases unmatched: 4. CDR3 residues: CASSLGQDYYNEQFF. CDR3 nucleotide sequence: TGTGCCAGCAGCTTGGGACAGGACTACTACAATGAGCAGTTCTTC.

This clonotype has a count of ten or more. The rearrangement links TRBV18 to TRBJ1-1; D possibly corresponds to TRBD1 (6 bases). V lost 2 bases and J lost 0, with 10 bases in between. Germline loops: CDR1 KGHSH, CDR2 LQKENI. This CDR3 is built from 15 residues. CDR3 residues: CASSPSGQMNTEAFF. In DNA, the CDR3 is TGTGCCAGCTCACCAAGCGGACAGATGAACACTGAAGCTTTCTTT. Full variable domain (rest looked up from reference TRBV18 and TRBJ1-1): NAGVMQNPRHLVRRRGQEARLRCSPMKGHSHVYWYRQLPEEGLKFMVYLQKENIIDESGMPKERFSAEFPKEGPSILRIQQVVRGDSAAYFCASSPSGQMNTEAFFGQGTRLTVV.

This clonotype showed up many times. The rearrangement uses TRBV20-1 and TRBJ1-2; D might be TRBD1 (6 bases). Per germline, CDR1 DFQATT and CDR2 SNEGSKA (reference sequence). The CDR3 length is 13 residues. Trimming removed 6 bases at V and 7 bases at J, with 18 bases between. The CDR3 DNA reads as TGCAGTGCCGATAATCGCAGGGGATCTGGCTACACCTTC. The encoded protein is CSADNRRGSGYTF.

This clonotype counts as medium-sized. The rearrangement joins TRBV10-2 to TRBJ2-7; 7 nucleotides agree with TRBD1. The CDR3 is 14 residues long. Germline CDR1 WSHSY, CDR2 SAAADI. V lost 6 bases, J lost 2 bases, and 7 bases stayed unmatched. Here the CDR3 DNA reads TGCGCCAGCAGGCCGGGACAGAGCGCCTACGAGCAGTACTTC. It is translated as CASRPGQSAYEQYF.

This clonotype has ten or more counts. The CDR3 nucleotides read TGTGCCAGCAGCTTACTCTCGAACACCGGGGAGCTGTTTTTT. As protein: CASSLLSNTGELFF. This rearrangement joins TRBV6-5 to TRBJ2-2, with D unclear. Germline CDR1 MNHEY, CDR2 SVGAGI. The ends were cut back, 6 bases at V and 0 bases at J, with 8 bases in the middle. The CDR3 spans 14 residues.

This clonotype was observed a handful of times. The chain joins TRBV27 to TRBJ1-2; D ambiguous. There are 14 residues in the CDR3. The ends were cut back, 6 bases at V and 1 base at J, with 12 bases in the middle. Per germline, CDR1 MNHEY and CDR2 SMNVEV (reference sequence). In DNA form, the CDR3 reads TGTGCCAGCAGCCCCGCTGGGTTTAACTATGGCTACACCTTC. Protein sequence: CASSPAGFNYGYTF.

This clonotype has only a few counts. The CDR3 protein is CASSLSAGGSRSYEQYF. CDR3 nucleotide sequence: TGTGCCAGCAGCCTGAGCGCGGGAGGCTCACGGTCCTACGAGCAGTACTTC. The chain joins TRBV4-2 to TRBJ2-7; 8 nucleotides align to TRBD2. The CDR3 sequence is 17 residues long. Germline V gene lookup returns CDR1 LGHNA and CDR2 YNFKEQ. Germline trimming cut 4 bases from V and 1 base from J; bases unmatched to any gene: 12.

This clonotype came up many times. The J gene is TRBJ1-6, the V gene TRBV7-3; no reliable D call. Germline CDR1 and CDR2: SGHTA and FQGTGA. The CDR3 contains 16 residues. The V end lost 1 base, the J end lost 9 bases, and 16 bases lay between the germline ends. The CDR3 nucleotides read TGTGCCAGCAGCTTAATGTCGGCAGGCAACGGTTCACCCCTCCACTTT. Its translation is CASSLMSAGNGSPLHF.